The T cell receptor (beta chain) under discussion was sequenced for a study of identical twins. Study-wide results and caveats: Insertions were reduced in abundant cord blood beta clonotypes but not in memory repertoires. Weaker excess twin sharing was observed in beta out-of-frame sequences.

TCRdb reprocessed the 5' RACE reads via MiXCR and lists one record per CDR3 protein. Altogether 250,000 or so distinct CDR3 sequences are present, about 8.5% being singletons, with the ten largest covering approximately 3%. This clonotype was picked up a small number of times. Its specificity is not known. V lost 3 bases, J lost 0 bases, and 22 bases stayed unmatched. The CDR3 is made up of 21 amino acids. Germline V gene sequence: CDR1 LGHDT, CDR2 YNNKEL (reference sequence). These same data were also listed under a study on yellow fever vaccine responses in identical twins.

The clonotype comes from a woman under 30 in good health. The sample was CD8+ T cells sorted from blood. The gene calls are TRBV3-1 and TRBJ2-5; 7 nucleotides match TRBD2. The CDR3, as DNA: TGTGCCAGCAGCCAGTTAATATTGAGGACTAGAAAACTATCGTACCAAGAGACCCAGTACTTC. Translation: CASSQLILRTRKLSYQETQYF.